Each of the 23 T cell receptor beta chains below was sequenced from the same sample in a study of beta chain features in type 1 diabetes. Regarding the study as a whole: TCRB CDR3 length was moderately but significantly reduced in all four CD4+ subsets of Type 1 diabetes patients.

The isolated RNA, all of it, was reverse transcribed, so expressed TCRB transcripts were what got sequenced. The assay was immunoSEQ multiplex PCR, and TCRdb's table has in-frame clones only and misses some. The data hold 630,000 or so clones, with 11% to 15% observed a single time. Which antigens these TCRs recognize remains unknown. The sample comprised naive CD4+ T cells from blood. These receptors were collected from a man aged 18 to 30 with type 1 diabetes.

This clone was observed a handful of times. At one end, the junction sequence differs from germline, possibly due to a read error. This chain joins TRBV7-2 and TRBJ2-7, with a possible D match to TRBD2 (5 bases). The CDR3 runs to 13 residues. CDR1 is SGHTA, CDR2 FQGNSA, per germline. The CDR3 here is CASSLDYRYEQYF. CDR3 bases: TGTGCCAGCAGTTTAGACTACCGCTACGAGCAGTACTTC.

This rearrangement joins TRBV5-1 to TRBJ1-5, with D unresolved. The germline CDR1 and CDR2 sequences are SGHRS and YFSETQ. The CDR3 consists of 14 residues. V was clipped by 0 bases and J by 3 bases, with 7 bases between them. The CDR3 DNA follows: TGCGCCAGCAGCTTGGGAAGCCTCAATCAGCCCCAGCATTTT. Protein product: CASSLGSLNQPQHF.

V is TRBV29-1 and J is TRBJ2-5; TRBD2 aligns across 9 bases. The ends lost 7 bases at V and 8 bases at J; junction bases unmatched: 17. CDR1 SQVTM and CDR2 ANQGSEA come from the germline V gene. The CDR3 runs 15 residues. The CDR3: CSGDLGLAGPRTQYF. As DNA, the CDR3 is TGCAGCGGGGACTTGGGGCTAGCGGGGCCCCGCACCCAGTACTTC. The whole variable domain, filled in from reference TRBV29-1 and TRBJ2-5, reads SAVISQKPSRDICQRGTSLTIQCQVDSQVTMMFWYRQQPGQSLTLIATANQGSEATYESGFVIDKFPISRPNLTFSTLTVSNMSPEDSSIYLCSGDLGLAGPRTQYFGPGTRLLVL.

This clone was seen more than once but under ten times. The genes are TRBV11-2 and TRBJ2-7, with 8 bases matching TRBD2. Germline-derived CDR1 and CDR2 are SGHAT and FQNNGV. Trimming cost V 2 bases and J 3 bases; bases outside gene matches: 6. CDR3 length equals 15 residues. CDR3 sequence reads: CASSLLSGEIYEQYF. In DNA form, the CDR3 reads TGTGCCAGCAGCTTACTTAGCGGGGAGATCTACGAGCAGTACTTC.

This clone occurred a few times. The DNA of the CDR3 is TGTGCCTGGAGTTGGACCTACTACGAGCAGTACTTC. Its protein is CAWSWTYYEQYF. The gene calls are TRBV30 and TRBJ2-7; no firm D call. CDR1 and CDR2 from the germline V gene are GTSNPN and SVGIG (reference sequence). CDR3 length: 12 residues. Trimming left V 2 bases short and J 3 bases short, with 8 bases between.

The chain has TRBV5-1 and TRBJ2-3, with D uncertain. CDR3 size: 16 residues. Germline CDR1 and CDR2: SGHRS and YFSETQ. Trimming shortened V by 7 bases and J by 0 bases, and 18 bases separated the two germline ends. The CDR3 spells CASSYRASPSTDTQYF. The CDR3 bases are TGCGCCAGCTCCTACCGAGCCAGCCCTAGCACAGATACGCAGTATTTT.

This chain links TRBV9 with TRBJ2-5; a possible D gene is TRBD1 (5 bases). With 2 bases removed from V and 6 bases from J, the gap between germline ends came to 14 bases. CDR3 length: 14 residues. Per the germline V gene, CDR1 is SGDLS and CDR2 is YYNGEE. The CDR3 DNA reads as TGTGCCAGCAGCGTGGGGCAGCCGCCGAAGACCCAGTACTTC. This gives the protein CASSVGQPPKTQYF.

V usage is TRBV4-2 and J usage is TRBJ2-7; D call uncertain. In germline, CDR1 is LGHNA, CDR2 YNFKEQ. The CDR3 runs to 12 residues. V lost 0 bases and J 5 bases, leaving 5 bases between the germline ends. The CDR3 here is CASSQDEDEQYF. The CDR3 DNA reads TGTGCCAGCAGCCAAGACGAGGACGAGCAGTACTTC.

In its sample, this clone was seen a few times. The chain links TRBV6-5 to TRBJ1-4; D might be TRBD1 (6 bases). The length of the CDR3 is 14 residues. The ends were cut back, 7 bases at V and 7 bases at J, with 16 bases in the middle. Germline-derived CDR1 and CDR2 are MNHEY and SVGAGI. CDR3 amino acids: CASTGQQGTEKLFF. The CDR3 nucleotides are TGTGCCAGCACCGGACAGCAAGGAACTGAAAAACTGTTTTTT.

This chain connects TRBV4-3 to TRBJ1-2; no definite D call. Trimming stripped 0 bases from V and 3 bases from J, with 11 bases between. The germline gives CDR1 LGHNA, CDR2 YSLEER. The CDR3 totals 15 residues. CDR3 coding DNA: TGCGCCAGCAGCCAAGAATCAGGCACCTACTATGGCTACACCTTC. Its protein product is CASSQESGTYYGYTF.

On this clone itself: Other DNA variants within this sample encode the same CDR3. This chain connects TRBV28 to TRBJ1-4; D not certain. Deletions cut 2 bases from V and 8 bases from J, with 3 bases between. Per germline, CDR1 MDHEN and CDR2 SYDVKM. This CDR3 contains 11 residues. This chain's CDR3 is CASSLEEKLFF. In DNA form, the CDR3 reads TGTGCCAGCAGTTTAGAAGAAAAACTGTTTTTT. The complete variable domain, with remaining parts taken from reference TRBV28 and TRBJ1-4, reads DVKVTQSSRYLVKRTGEKVFLECVQDMDHENMFWYRQDPGLGLRLIYFSYDVKMKEKGDIPEGYSVSREKKERFSLILESASTNQTSMYLCASSLEEKLFFGSGTQLSVL.

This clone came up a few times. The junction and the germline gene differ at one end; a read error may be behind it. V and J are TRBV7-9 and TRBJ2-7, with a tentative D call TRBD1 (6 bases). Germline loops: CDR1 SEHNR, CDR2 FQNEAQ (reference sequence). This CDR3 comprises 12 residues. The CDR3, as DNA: TGTGCCAGCAGCAACCTGGGGGCCGCCAGCCCCTTC. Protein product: CASSNLGAASPF.

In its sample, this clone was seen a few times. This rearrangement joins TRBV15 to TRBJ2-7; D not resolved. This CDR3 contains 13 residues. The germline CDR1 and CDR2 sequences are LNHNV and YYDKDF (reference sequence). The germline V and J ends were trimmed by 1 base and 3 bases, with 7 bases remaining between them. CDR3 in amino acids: CATSRVQVYEQYF. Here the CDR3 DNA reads TGTGCCACCAGCAGAGTCCAGGTCTACGAGCAGTACTTC.

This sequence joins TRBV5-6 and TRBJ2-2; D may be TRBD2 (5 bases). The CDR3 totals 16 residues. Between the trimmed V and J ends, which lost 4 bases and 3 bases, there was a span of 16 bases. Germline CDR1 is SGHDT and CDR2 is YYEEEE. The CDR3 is CASSRPWQRDTGELFF. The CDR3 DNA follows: TGTGCCAGCAGCCGACCCTGGCAGAGGGACACCGGGGAGCTGTTTTTT.

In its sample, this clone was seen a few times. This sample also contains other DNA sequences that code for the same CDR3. As DNA, the CDR3 is TGTGCCAGCAGCTCGCAGGGACAAGAGACCCAGTACTTC. It specifies CASSSQGQETQYF. This chain connects TRBV11-3 to TRBJ2-5, with D tentatively TRBD1 (5 bases). V shed 4 bases and J shed 2 bases, with 8 bases lying between them. This CDR3 has 13 amino acids. Per the germline V gene, CDR1 is SGHNT and CDR2 is YENEEA. The whole variable domain, filled in from reference TRBV11-3 and TRBJ2-5, reads EAGVVQSPRYKIIEKKQPVAFWCNPISGHNTLYWYLQNLGQGPELLIRYENEEAVDDSQLPKDRFSAERLKGVDSTLKIQPAELGDSAVYLCASSSQGQETQYFGPGTRLLVL.

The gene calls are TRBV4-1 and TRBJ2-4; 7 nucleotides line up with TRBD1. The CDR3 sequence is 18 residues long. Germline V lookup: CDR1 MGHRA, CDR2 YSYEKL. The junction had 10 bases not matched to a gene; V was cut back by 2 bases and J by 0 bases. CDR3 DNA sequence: TGCGCCAGCAGCCAAAAGAGGGAACAGGGGCTAGCCAAAAACATTCAGTACTTC. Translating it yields CASSQKREQGLAKNIQYF.

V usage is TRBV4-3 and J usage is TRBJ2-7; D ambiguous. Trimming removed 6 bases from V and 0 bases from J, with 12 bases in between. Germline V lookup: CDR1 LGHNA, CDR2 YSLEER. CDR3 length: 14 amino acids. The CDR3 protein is CASSPQVISYEQYF. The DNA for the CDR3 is TGCGCCAGCAGTCCTCAGGTGATCTCCTACGAGCAGTACTTC.

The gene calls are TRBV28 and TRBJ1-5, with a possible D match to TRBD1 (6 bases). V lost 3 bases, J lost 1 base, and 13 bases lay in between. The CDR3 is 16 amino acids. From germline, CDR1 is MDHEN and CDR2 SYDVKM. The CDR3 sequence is CASSFQGQGSNQPQHF. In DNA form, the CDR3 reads TGTGCCAGCAGTTTTCAGGGGCAGGGAAGCAATCAGCCCCAGCATTTT.

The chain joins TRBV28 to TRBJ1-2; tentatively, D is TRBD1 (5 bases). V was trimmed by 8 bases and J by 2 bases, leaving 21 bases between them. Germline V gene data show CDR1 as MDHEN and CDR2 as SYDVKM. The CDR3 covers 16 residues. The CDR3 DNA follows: TGTGCCAGCGGTTCGCCCGGGACGGCAAGAAACTATGGCTACACCTTC. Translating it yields CASGSPGTARNYGYTF.

CDR3 nucleotides: TGTGCCTGGACCCTAGGGGGACACAGGAACACTGAAGCTTTCTTT. Translating it yields CAWTLGGHRNTEAFF. The chain links TRBV30 to TRBJ1-1; D perhaps matches TRBD1 (6 bases). Germline-derived CDR1 and CDR2 are GTSNPN and SVGIG (reference sequence). Trimming took off 4 bases at V and 1 base at J, with 16 bases between the two ends. There are 15 residues in the CDR3.

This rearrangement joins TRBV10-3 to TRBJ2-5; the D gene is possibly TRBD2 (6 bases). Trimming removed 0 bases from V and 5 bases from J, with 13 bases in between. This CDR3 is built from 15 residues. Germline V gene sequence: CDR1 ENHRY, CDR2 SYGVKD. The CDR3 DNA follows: TGTGCCATCAGTGAGTCTGGGCGGGAAAAGGAGACCCAGTACTTC. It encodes CAISESGREKETQYF.

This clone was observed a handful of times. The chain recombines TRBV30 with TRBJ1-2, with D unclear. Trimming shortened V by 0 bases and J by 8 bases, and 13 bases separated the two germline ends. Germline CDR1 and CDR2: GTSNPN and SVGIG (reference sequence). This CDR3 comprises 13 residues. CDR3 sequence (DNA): TGTGCCTGGAGTGTAGGGATCCGGCGGGGCTACACCTTC. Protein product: CAWSVGIRRGYTF.

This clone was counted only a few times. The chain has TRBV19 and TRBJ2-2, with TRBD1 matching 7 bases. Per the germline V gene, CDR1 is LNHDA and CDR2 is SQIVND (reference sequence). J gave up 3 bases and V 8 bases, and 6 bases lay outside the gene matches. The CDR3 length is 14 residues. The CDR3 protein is CASETGLDTGELFF. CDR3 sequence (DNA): TGTGCCAGTGAGACAGGGCTTGACACCGGGGAGCTGTTTTTT.